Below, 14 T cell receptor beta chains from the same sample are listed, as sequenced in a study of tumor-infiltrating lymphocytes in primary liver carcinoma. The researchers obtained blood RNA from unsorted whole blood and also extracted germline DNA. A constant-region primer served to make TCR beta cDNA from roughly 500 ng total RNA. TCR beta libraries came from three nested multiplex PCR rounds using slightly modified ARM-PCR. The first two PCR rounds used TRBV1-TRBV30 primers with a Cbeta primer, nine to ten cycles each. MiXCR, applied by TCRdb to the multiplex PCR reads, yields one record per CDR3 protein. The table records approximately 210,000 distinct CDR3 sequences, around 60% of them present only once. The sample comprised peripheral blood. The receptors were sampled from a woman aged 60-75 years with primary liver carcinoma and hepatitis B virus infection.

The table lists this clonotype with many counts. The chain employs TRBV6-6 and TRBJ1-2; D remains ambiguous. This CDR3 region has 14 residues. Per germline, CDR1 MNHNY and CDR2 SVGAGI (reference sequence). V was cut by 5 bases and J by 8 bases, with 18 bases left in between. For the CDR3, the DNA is TGTGCCAGCAGTACAGCCGCCGGTGTCGTGGGCTACACCTTC. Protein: CASSTAAGVVGYTF.

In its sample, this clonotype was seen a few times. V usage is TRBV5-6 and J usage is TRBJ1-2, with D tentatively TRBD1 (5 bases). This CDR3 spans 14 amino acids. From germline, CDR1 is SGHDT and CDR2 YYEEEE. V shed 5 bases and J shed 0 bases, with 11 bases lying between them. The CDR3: CASRSAGPNYGYTF. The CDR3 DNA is TGTGCCAGCAGGTCAGCAGGGCCTAACTATGGCTACACCTTC.

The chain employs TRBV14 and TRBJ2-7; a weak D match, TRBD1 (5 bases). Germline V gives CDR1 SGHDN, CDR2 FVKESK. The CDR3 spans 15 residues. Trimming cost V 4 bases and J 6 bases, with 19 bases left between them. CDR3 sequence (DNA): TGTGCCAGCAGCCTCATACAGGTTTCCCCTGGCGAGCAGTACTTC. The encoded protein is CASSLIQVSPGEQYF. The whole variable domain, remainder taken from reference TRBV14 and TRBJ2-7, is EAGVTQFPSHSVIEKGQTVTLRCDPISGHDNLYWYRRVMGKEIKFLLHFVKESKQDESGMPNNRFLAERTGGTYSTLKVQPAELEDSGVYFCASSLIQVSPGEQYFGPGTRLTVT.

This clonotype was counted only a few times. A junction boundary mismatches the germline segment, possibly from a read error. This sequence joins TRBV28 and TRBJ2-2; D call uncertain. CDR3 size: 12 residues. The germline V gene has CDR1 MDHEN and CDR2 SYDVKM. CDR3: CTSKSNTGELFF. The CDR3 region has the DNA TGTACCAGCAAGTCGAACACCGGGGAGCTGTTTTTT.

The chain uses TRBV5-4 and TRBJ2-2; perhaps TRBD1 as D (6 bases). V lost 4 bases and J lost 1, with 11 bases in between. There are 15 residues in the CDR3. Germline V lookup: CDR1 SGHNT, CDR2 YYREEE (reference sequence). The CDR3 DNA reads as TGTGCCAGCAGCCCCTGGGACAAGAACACCGGGGAGCTGTTTTTT. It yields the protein CASSPWDKNTGELFF.

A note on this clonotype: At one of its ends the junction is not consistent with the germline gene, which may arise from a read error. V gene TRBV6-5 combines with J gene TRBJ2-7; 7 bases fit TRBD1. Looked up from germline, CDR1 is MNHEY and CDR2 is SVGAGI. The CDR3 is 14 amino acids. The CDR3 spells CASSHRDSSYKQYF. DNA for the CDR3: TGTGCCAGCAGTCACCGGGACAGCTCCTACAAGCAGTACTTC.

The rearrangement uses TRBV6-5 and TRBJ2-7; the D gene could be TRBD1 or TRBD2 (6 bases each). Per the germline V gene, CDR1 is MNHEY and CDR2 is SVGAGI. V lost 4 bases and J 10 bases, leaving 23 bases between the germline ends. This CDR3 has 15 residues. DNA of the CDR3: TGTGCCAGCAGTTTAGGGCAGGGGACTTTCGGCGATCAGTACTTC. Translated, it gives CASSLGQGTFGDQYF.

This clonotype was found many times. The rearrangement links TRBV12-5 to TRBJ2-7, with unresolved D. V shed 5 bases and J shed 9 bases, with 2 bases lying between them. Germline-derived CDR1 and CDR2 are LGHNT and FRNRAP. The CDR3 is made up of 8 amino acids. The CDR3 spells CASGGQYF. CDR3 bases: TGTGCTAGTGGTGGGCAGTACTTC.

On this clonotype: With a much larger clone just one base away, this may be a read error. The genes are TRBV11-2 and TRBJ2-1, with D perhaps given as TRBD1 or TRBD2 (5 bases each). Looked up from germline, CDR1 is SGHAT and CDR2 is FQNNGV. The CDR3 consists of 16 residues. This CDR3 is CASGLLSGPSYNEQLF. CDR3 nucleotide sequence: TGTGCCAGCGGCCTTCTTTCGGGACCCTCCTACAATGAGCAGCTCTTC.

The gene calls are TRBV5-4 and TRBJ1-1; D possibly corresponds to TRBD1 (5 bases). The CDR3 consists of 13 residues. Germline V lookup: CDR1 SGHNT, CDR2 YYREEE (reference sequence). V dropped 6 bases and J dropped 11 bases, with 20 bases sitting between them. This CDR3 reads CASISPPRVNAFF. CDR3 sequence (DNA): TGTGCCAGCATCTCCCCCCCCAGGGTGAACGCTTTCTTT.

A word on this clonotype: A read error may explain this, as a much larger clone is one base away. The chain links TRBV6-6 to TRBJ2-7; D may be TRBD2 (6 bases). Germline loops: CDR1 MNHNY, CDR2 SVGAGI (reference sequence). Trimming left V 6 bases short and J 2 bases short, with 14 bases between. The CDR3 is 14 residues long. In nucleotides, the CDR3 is TGTGCCAGCAGCCGCGGGGCACGTACCTACGAGCAGTACTTC. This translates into CASSRGARTYEQYF.

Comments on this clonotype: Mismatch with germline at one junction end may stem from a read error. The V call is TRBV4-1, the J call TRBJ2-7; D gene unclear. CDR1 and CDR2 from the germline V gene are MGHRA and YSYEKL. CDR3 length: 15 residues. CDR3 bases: TGCGCCAGTAGTCGACCCGACTCCCTCTCCTACGATCAGTACTTC. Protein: CASSRPDSLSYDQYF.

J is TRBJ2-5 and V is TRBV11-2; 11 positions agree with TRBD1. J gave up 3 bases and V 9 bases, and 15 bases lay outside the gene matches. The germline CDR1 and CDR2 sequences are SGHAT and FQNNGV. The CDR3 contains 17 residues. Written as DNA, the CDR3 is TGTGCCAGTAGCCAGGAGCCCGTGGGACAGGGGGAAGAGACCCAGTACTTC. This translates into CASSQEPVGQGEETQYF. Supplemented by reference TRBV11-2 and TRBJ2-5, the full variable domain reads EAGVAQSPRYKIIEKRQSVAFWCNPISGHATLYWYQQILGQGPKLLIQFQNNGVVDDSQLPKDRFSAERLKGVDSTLKIQPAKLEDSAVYLCASSQEPVGQGEETQYFGPGTRLLVL.

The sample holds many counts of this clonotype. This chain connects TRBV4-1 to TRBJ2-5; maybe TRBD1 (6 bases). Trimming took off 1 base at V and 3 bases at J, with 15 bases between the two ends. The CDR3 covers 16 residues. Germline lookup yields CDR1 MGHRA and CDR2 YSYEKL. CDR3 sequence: CASSQVWARGKETQYF. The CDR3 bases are TGCGCCAGCAGCCAAGTATGGGCCAGGGGAAAAGAGACCCAGTACTTC.